This record covers a single TCR beta chain. The antigen remains unidentified. V was pared by 7 bases and J by 4 bases, with 13 bases between. This CDR3 region has 13 residues. This entry is derived from a study of T cell responses to AZD1222 COVID-19 vaccine. Study-level findings and limits: CD4 TCRs covered the whole spike, strongest at regions 160-218 and 743-854. Repertoires were collected only later (after the peak T cell response had occurred). Females outnumbered males among donors, who were mostly white British; clonal diversity was possibly underestimated.

Data came from immunoSEQ multiplex PCR; TCRdb stores just in-frame clones and leaves some out. This table holds 95,000 to 150,000 clones, roughly 84% found once. This sequence was found in an adult in good health. The sample was peripheral blood, taken on day 0 of AZD1222 vaccination. The chain couples TRBV12-3 or TRBV12-4 to TRBJ1-1; D unresolved. This chain's CDR3 is CASNFASGTEAFF. The CDR3 coding sequence is TGTGCCAGCAATTTTGCCTCAGGCACTGAAGCTTTCTTT.